This entry is about one T cell receptor (beta chain). This record comes from a study of cytomegalovirus exposure and HLA in healthy donors. The PCR made use of 60 Vbeta and 13 Jbeta primers. TCRdb's table, derived via immunoSEQ multiplex PCR, lists solely in-frame clones and lacks some. The repertoire holds more than 100,000 clones, 55% to 80% seen once, with less than 3% in the top ten. V trimming: 6 bases; J trimming: 7 bases; junction bases outside the gene matches: 2. Looked up from germline, CDR1 is MNHEY and CDR2 is SVGAGI. CDR3 size: 11 residues. This chain connects TRBV6-5 to TRBJ1-2; TRBD1 matches 7 bases. Sequencing input: PBMCs. This receptor was obtained from a woman between 40 and 50 years old in good health and CMV-seronegative. The CDR3 spells CASSDRAGYTF. The CDR3 region has the DNA TGTGCCAGCAGCGACAGGGCTGGCTACACCTTC.